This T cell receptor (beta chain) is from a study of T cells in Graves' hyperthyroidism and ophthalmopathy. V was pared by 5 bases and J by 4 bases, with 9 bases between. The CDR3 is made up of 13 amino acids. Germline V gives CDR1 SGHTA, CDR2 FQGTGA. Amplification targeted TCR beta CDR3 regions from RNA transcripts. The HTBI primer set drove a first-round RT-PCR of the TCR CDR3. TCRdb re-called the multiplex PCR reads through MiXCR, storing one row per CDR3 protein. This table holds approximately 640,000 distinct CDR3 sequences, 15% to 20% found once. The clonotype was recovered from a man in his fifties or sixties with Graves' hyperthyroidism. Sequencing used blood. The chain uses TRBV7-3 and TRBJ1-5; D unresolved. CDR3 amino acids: CASSKERNQPQHF. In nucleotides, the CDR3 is TGTGCCAGCAGCAAAGAAAGGAATCAGCCCCAGCATTTT.